Listed below are T cell receptor beta chains from one sample, sequenced in a study of T cell changes during pregnancy in multiple sclerosis. The data were produced by immunoSEQ multiplex PCR, yet TCRdb's version contains in-frame clones alone and is incomplete. Of some 45,000 clones listed, roughly 94% are singletons. Sequenced material: CD8+ T cells from peripheral blood mononuclear cells, taken in the first trimester of pregnancy. The receptors come from a female donor with multiple sclerosis, enrolled in a pregnancy study. Each CDR3 is given with its conserved first and last residue. Each record gives: CDR3 protein, CDR3 DNA, V gene, D gene, clone size, J gene. The D gene is left open where the match is weak. Rows may omit the clone size; those that give it use once, few, many or a size class.

CDR3: CASSRGEGSYNEQFF
DNA: TGTGCCAGCAGCCGAGGGGAGGGATCCTACAATGAGCAGTTCTTC
V: TRBV11-3
D: TRBD2
size: NA
J: TRBJ2-1

CDR3: CASSFWTGGDYGYTF
DNA: TGTGCCAGCAGCTTTTGGACAGGGGGCGACTATGGCTACACCTTC
V: TRBV5-4
D: TRBD1
size: NA
J: TRBJ1-2

CDR3: CAWCATNTGELFF
DNA: TGTGCCTGGTGTGCTACTAACACCGGGGAGCTGTTTTTT
V: TRBV30
D: NA
size: NA
J: TRBJ2-2

CDR3: CAWSVMVGTANGDEQFF
DNA: TGTGCCTGGAGTGTTATGGTCGGGACAGCGAATGGGGATGAGCAGTTCTTC
V: TRBV30
D: TRBD1
size: NA
J: TRBJ2-1

CDR3: CASSTGGSSNQPQHF
DNA: TGTGCCAGTAGTACTGGGGGGAGTAGCAATCAGCCCCAGCATTTT
V: TRBV19
D: NA
size: NA
J: TRBJ1-5

CDR3: CASRGQGAKNEQFF
DNA: TGTGCCAGCAGGGGACAGGGGGCTAAGAATGAGCAGTTCTTC
V: TRBV6-1
D: TRBD1
size: NA
J: TRBJ2-1

CDR3: CASSHLPARDRFNEKLFF
DNA: TGTGCCAGTTCCCATTTGCCCGCGCGGGACAGGTTTAATGAAAAACTGTTTTTT
V: TRBV27
D: TRBD1
size: once
J: TRBJ1-4

CDR3: CASSPAENTGEQYF
DNA: TGTGCCAGCTCACCAGCAGAGAATACGGGCGAGCAGTACTTC
V: TRBV18
D: NA
size: NA
J: TRBJ2-7

CDR3: CASSATTDTQYF
DNA: TGTGCCAGCAGTGCTACCACAGATACGCAGTATTTT
V: TRBV27
D: NA
size: once
J: TRBJ2-3

CDR3: CASSFASGVTEQFF
DNA: TGTGCCAGCAGCTTTGCTAGTGGAGTAACAGAGCAGTTCTTC
V: TRBV5-6
D: NA
size: NA
J: TRBJ2-1

CDR3: CASSQVQNQPQHF
DNA: TGCGCCAGCAGCCAAGTCCAGAATCAGCCCCAGCATTTT
V: TRBV4-3
D: NA
size: NA
J: TRBJ1-5

CDR3: CASSSGTPTYEQYF
DNA: TGTGCCAGCAGCTCCGGGACACCTACCTACGAGCAGTACTTC
V: TRBV6-1
D: NA
size: NA
J: TRBJ2-7

CDR3: CASSLYGFQETQYF
DNA: TGCGCCAGCAGCTTGTACGGGTTCCAAGAGACCCAGTACTTC
V: TRBV5-1
D: NA
size: NA
J: TRBJ2-5

CDR3: CAWSEEVTGFSYNEQFF
DNA: TGTGCCTGGAGTGAAGAGGTGACAGGGTTTTCCTACAATGAGCAGTTCTTC
V: TRBV30
D: TRBD1
size: NA
J: TRBJ2-1

CDR3: CASSQDAGQGVGELFF
DNA: TGCGCCAGCAGCCAAGATGCCGGACAGGGGGTCGGGGAGCTGTTTTTT
V: TRBV4-1
D: TRBD1
size: NA
J: TRBJ2-2

CDR3: CASIGQGRTNTGELFF
DNA: TGTGCCAGCATTGGACAGGGGAGAACGAACACCGGGGAGCTGTTTTTT
V: TRBV25-1
D: TRBD1
size: once
J: TRBJ2-2

CDR3: CASSPGRRREQYF
DNA: TGTGCCAGCAGCCCGGGGAGGAGGCGGGAGCAGTACTTC
V: TRBV13
D: NA
size: NA
J: TRBJ2-7

CDR3: CASSPPGLGEQYF
DNA: TGTGCCAGCTCACCACCGGGACTAGGCGAGCAGTACTTC
V: TRBV18
D: TRBD2
size: NA
J: TRBJ2-7

CDR3: CASSLARDGQNSYEQYF
DNA: TGTGCCAGCAGCTTAGCCCGGGACGGACAGAACTCCTACGAGCAGTACTTC
V: TRBV7-9
D: NA
size: once
J: TRBJ2-7

CDR3: CASSSGQVYEQYF
DNA: TGTGCCAGCAGTTCGGGACAGGTATACGAGCAGTACTTC
V: TRBV27
D: TRBD1
size: NA
J: TRBJ2-7

CDR3: CASSFPGTSGRWNEQFF
DNA: TGTGCCAGCAGCTTCCCTGGGACTAGCGGGAGATGGAATGAGCAGTTCTTC
V: TRBV5-4
D: TRBD2
size: NA
J: TRBJ2-1

CDR3: CASSQSAGGQPQHF
DNA: TGTGCCAGCAGCCAATCGGCGGGGGGGCAGCCCCAGCATTTT
V: TRBV16
D: NA
size: NA
J: TRBJ1-5

CDR3: CASSERPGLAGEQFF
DNA: TGTGCCAGCAGTGAACGACCGGGACTAGCTGGTGAGCAGTTCTTC
V: TRBV13
D: TRBD2
size: NA
J: TRBJ2-1

CDR3: CASSPSNRGNYGYTF
DNA: TGTGCCAGCAGCCCATCGAACAGGGGTAACTATGGCTACACCTTC
V: TRBV7-9
D: TRBD1
size: medium-sized
J: TRBJ1-2

CDR3: CASSQGDSITDNEQFF
DNA: TGCGCCAGCAGCCAGGGGGACTCCATCACGGACAATGAGCAGTTCTTC
V: TRBV4-3
D: NA
size: NA
J: TRBJ2-1

CDR3: CSVEAAGNYGYTF
DNA: TGCAGCGTTGAAGCGGCCGGGAACTATGGCTACACCTTC
V: TRBV29-1
D: NA
size: NA
J: TRBJ1-2

CDR3: CASSDSQGATGELFF
DNA: TGTGCCAGCAGTGACTCGCAGGGGGCAACCGGGGAGCTGTTTTTT
V: TRBV6-4
D: TRBD1
size: NA
J: TRBJ2-2

CDR3: CASEARTGGNEKLFF
DNA: TGTGCCAGCGAAGCCCGGACAGGGGGCAATGAAAAACTGTTTTTT
V: TRBV27
D: TRBD1
size: medium-sized
J: TRBJ1-4

CDR3: CASSQGGTGDFNYGYTF
DNA: TGTGCCAGCAGCCAAGGAGGAACAGGGGACTTCAACTATGGCTACACCTTC
V: TRBV14
D: TRBD1
size: NA
J: TRBJ1-2

CDR3: CASIPTGGSLNEQFF
DNA: TGTGCCAGTATCCCAACAGGAGGGTCCCTTAATGAGCAGTTCTTC
V: TRBV19
D: NA
size: once
J: TRBJ2-1

CDR3: CASSLRAGTQYF
DNA: TGTGCCAGCAGTTTACGGGCGGGGACCCAGTACTTC
V: TRBV27
D: NA
size: NA
J: TRBJ2-5

CDR3: CASSWTGGQPQHF
DNA: TGTGCCAGCAGTTGGACAGGGGGCCAGCCCCAGCATTTT
V: TRBV27
D: TRBD1
size: NA
J: TRBJ1-5

CDR3: CASSRTSFHEQYF
DNA: TGTGCCAGCAGCCGAACTAGCTTCCACGAGCAGTACTTC
V: TRBV6-5
D: NA
size: NA
J: TRBJ2-7

CDR3: CASRITGGHGYTF
DNA: TGTGCCAGCAGGATAACAGGGGGGCATGGCTACACCTTC
V: TRBV6-5
D: TRBD1
size: NA
J: TRBJ1-2

CDR3: CASSPTGWTNEKLFF
DNA: TGTGCCAGCAGCCCGACAGGGTGGACTAATGAAAAACTGTTTTTT
V: TRBV9
D: TRBD1
size: NA
J: TRBJ1-4

CDR3: CASSPGLAGLLDTQYF
DNA: TGTGCCAGCAGCCCGGGACTAGCGGGACTACTAGATACGCAGTATTTT
V: TRBV4-2
D: TRBD2
size: once
J: TRBJ2-3